This T cell receptor beta chain was retrieved from a study of blood T cell repertoires in COVID-19. Background on the study: The study drew acute and convalescent COVID-19 samples from the United States, Italy and Spain. The analysed material was cDNA or gDNA that came from T cells, B-cell-depleted T cells, or PBMCs.

As processed by the authors: Reference gene primer amplification yielded estimated nucleated cell counts. Libraries were prepared by immunoSEQ multiplex PCR; TCRdb keeps only in-frame clonotypes and omits some of them. Clone size and V and J calls were adopted from that table, with D and trimming inferred from the DNA. The sample records 150,000 or so clones, about four fifths being singletons. CDR1 LNHDA and CDR2 SQIVND come from the germline V gene (reference sequence). CDR3 length: 15 amino acids. V lost 5 bases to trimming and J lost 0 bases, with 13 bases between them. The sequence derives from a woman aged 60 to 75 with acute or convalescent COVID-19. Sequenced material: peripheral blood. The J gene is TRBJ1-2, the V gene TRBV19; TRBD1 might be the D (5 bases). The CDR3 sequence is CASSFSTGTNYGYTF. Written as DNA, the CDR3 is TGTGCCAGTAGTTTCTCCACAGGTACTAACTATGGCTACACCTTC.